Listed below are T cell receptor beta chains from one sample, sequenced in a study of multiple sclerosis patients with progressive multifocal leukoencephalopathy. Clones were read by immunoSEQ multiplex PCR, and TCRdb kept only the in-frame ones, dropping some. This sample carries 24,000 or so clones, under 95% of them seen once, and the ten largest clones take approximately 2.3%. Sample: PBMCs, taken from a patient treated with natalizumab. These receptors all come from a man aged 25-45 years with multiple sclerosis. CDR3s include the opening cysteine and the closing phenylalanine or tryptophan. Each record gives: J gene, V gene, CDR3 protein.

j_call: TRBJ2-1
v_call: TRBV6-5
cdr3_aa: CASGSSPYNEQFF

j_call: TRBJ2-7
v_call: TRBV9
cdr3_aa: CASSVDVGEQYF

j_call: TRBJ1-4
v_call: TRBV10-3
cdr3_aa: CAISGDRVATNEKLFF

j_call: TRBJ1-1
v_call: TRBV6-1
cdr3_aa: CASSEGTGGTEAFF

j_call: TRBJ1-2
v_call: TRBV5-6
cdr3_aa: CASSQTGGASGYTF

j_call: TRBJ1-6
v_call: TRBV15
cdr3_aa: CATSRDVQGAGNSPLHF

j_call: TRBJ2-3
v_call: TRBV7-6
cdr3_aa: CASRRDLEDTQYF

j_call: TRBJ2-1
v_call: TRBV19
cdr3_aa: CASSIQLGGYNEQFF

j_call: TRBJ2-7
v_call: TRBV4-1
cdr3_aa: CASSGTAPYEQYF

j_call: TRBJ2-1
v_call: TRBV2
cdr3_aa: CASSAPGLAVGNEQFF

j_call: TRBJ1-2
v_call: TRBV5-4
cdr3_aa: CASSLFGGLHGYTF

j_call: TRBJ2-1
v_call: TRBV5-6
cdr3_aa: CASIGNEQFF

j_call: TRBJ2-3
v_call: TRBV19
cdr3_aa: CASSTGGLVQSTDTQYF

j_call: TRBJ2-3
v_call: TRBV5-8
cdr3_aa: CASSFRGLSSTDTQYF

j_call: TRBJ2-1
v_call: TRBV6-5
cdr3_aa: CASSYSNGEQFF

j_call: TRBJ2-6
v_call: TRBV9
cdr3_aa: CASSVTGISGANVLTF

j_call: TRBJ2-3
v_call: TRBV6-4
cdr3_aa: CASSDSRGGDTQYF

j_call: TRBJ2-3
v_call: TRBV6-5
cdr3_aa: CASSYGSTSTDTQYF

j_call: TRBJ2-7
v_call: TRBV29-1
cdr3_aa: CSVEDRISYEQYF

j_call: TRBJ2-5
v_call: TRBV11-2
cdr3_aa: CASSFGGSSQETQYF

j_call: TRBJ2-1
v_call: TRBV9
cdr3_aa: CASSDGGSQNNEQFF

j_call: TRBJ1-3
v_call: TRBV2
cdr3_aa: CASSEARTGGSYSGNTIYF

j_call: TRBJ2-2
v_call: TRBV7-2
cdr3_aa: CASSLGARGTGELFF

j_call: TRBJ1-4
v_call: TRBV19
cdr3_aa: CASKEVPKEEKLFF

j_call: TRBJ1-4
v_call: TRBV5-1
cdr3_aa: CASSPGQGWNEKLFF

j_call: TRBJ2-1
v_call: TRBV16
cdr3_aa: CASSQFYNEQFF

j_call: TRBJ1-3
v_call: TRBV4-1
cdr3_aa: CASSPSPPGTTTGNTIYF

j_call: TRBJ2-2
v_call: TRBV4-3
cdr3_aa: CASSQAGTSGRPPGELFF

j_call: TRBJ2-1
v_call: TRBV10-3
cdr3_aa: CAISPGTSGAYNEQFF

j_call: TRBJ1-2
v_call: TRBV7-8
cdr3_aa: CASSLGQGNGYTF

j_call: TRBJ2-7
v_call: TRBV6-1
cdr3_aa: CASRDVREQYF

j_call: TRBJ2-3
v_call: TRBV7-8
cdr3_aa: CASSPYRVLAGSGTDTQYF

j_call: TRBJ2-1
v_call: TRBV27
cdr3_aa: CASSPLTGGGSYNEQFF

j_call: TRBJ2-5
v_call: TRBV19
cdr3_aa: CASGQGRMETQYF

j_call: TRBJ2-7
v_call: TRBV29-1
cdr3_aa: CSVYLSAVQYF

j_call: TRBJ2-1
v_call: TRBV11-2
cdr3_aa: CASSLEPSGVAFF

j_call: TRBJ2-1
v_call: TRBV21-1
cdr3_aa: CASSSLDGYNEQFF

j_call: TRBJ1-1
v_call: TRBV27
cdr3_aa: CASSFGGVTEAFF

j_call: TRBJ2-7
v_call: TRBV4-2
cdr3_aa: CASSQGGTLGDEQYF

j_call: TRBJ2-1
v_call: TRBV11-2
cdr3_aa: CASSSVPRGQFF

j_call: TRBJ2-2
v_call: TRBV4-1
cdr3_aa: CASSQDHLNTGELFF

j_call: TRBJ2-7
v_call: TRBV7-2
cdr3_aa: CASSTPYEQYF

j_call: TRBJ1-2
v_call: TRBV6-5
cdr3_aa: CASSYDLQGLNYGYTF

j_call: TRBJ1-1
v_call: TRBV5-6
cdr3_aa: CASSLVGGPGTEAFF

j_call: TRBJ2-1
v_call: TRBV30
cdr3_aa: CAWRLNGGKPTQFF

j_call: TRBJ1-1
v_call: TRBV20-1
cdr3_aa: CSARVTGEFF

j_call: TRBJ1-2
v_call: TRBV9
cdr3_aa: CASSTGQAHYGYTF